This T cell receptor (beta chain) stems from a study of technical replicates of blood from four donors. Assay: immunoSEQ multiplex PCR; the TCRdb copy retains only in-frame clones and omits some. This sample has around 68,000 clones; about nine tenths occur once, and the top ten carry under 0.4%. The V end was cut by 6 bases, the J end by 4 bases, with 13 bases between. The germline V gene encodes CDR1 SEHNR and CDR2 FQNEAQ (reference sequence). This CDR3 is built from 15 residues. The chain combines TRBV7-9 with TRBJ2-6, with TRBD2 as a possible D gene (6 bases). Sequencing was performed on T cells isolated from PBMCs. The clonotype comes from a human donor in good health. Some clones in this sample may be carry-over from other donors' samples. The CDR3 loop is CASSSGTSGANVLTF. The DNA for the CDR3 is TGTGCCAGCAGTTCAGGGACTTCAGGGGCCAACGTCCTGACTTTC.